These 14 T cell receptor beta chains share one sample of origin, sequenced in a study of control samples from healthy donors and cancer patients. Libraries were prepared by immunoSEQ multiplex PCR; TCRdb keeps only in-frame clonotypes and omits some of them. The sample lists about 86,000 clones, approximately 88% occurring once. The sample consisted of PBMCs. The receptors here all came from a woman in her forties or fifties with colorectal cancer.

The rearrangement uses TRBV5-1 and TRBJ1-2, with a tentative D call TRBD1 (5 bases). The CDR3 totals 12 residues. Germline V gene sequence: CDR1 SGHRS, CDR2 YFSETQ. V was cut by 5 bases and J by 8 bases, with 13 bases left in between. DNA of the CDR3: TGCGCCAGCAGTTGGGGGACCGAGGGCTACACCTTC. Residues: CASSWGTEGYTF.

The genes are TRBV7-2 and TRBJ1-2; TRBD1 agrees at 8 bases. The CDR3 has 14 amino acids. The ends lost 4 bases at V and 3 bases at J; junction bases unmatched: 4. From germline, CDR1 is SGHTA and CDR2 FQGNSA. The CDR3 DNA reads TGTGCCAGCAGCTCCGGACAGGGACACTATGGCTACACCTTC. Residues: CASSSGQGHYGYTF.

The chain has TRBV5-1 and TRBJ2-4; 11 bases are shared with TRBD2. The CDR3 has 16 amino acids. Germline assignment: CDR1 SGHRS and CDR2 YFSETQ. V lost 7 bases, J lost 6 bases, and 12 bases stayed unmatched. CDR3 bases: TGCGCCAGCTATACCGGGACTAGCGGTGGTGCAAACATTCAGTACTTC. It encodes CASYTGTSGGANIQYF.

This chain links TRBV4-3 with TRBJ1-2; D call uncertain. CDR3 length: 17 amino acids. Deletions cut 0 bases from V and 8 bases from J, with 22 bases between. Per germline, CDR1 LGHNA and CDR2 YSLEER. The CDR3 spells CASSQDLGLWGDSGYTF. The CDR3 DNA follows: TGCGCCAGCAGCCAAGATTTAGGTCTTTGGGGAGATTCCGGCTACACCTTC.

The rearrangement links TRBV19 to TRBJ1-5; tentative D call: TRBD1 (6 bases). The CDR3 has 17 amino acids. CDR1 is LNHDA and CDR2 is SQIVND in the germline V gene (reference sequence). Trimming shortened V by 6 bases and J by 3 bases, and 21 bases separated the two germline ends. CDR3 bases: TGTGCCAGTAGCAAGTACCTTCCCCGGGACACCAATCAGCCCCAGCATTTT. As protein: CASSKYLPRDTNQPQHF.

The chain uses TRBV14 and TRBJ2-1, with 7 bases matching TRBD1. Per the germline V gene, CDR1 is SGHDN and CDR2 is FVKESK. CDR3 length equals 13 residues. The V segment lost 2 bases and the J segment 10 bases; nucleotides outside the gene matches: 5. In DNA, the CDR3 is TGTGCCAGCAGCCAATATAGGGACAGCGAGCAGTTCTTC. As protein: CASSQYRDSEQFF.

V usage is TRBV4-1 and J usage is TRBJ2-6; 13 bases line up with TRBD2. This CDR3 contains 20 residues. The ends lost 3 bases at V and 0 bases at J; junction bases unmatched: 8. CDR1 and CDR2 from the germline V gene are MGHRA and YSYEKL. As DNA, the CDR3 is TGCGCCAGCAGCCAGCGACTAGCGGGGGGACTAAGCTCTGGGGCCAACGTCCTGACTTTC. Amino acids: CASSQRLAGGLSSGANVLTF.

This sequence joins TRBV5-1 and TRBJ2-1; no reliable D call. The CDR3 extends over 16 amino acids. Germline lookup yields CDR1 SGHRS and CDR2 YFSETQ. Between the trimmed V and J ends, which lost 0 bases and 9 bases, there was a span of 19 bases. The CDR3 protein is CASSLDMSVGVGEQFF. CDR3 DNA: TGCGCCAGCAGCTTGGACATGAGCGTTGGGGTCGGTGAGCAGTTCTTC.

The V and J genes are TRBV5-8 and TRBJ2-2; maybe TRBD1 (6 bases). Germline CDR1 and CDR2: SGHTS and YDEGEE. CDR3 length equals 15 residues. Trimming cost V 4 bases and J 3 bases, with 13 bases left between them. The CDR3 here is CASSPVRGYTGELFF. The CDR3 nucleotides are TGTGCCAGCAGCCCGGTCAGGGGATACACCGGGGAGCTGTTTTTT.

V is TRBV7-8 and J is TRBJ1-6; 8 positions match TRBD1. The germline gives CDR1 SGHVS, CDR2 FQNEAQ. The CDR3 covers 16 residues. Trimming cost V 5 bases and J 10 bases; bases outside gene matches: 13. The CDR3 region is CASSPRGQGGRSPLHF. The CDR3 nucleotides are TGTGCCAGCAGCCCCCGTGGACAGGGCGGTAGATCACCCCTCCACTTT.

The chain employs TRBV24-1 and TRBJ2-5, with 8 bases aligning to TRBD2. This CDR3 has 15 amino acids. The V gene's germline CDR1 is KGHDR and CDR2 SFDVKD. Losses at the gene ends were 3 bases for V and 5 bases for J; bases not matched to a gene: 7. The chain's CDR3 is CATSDVAGLTETQYF. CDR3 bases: TGTGCCACCAGTGATGTAGCGGGGTTAACGGAGACCCAGTACTTC.

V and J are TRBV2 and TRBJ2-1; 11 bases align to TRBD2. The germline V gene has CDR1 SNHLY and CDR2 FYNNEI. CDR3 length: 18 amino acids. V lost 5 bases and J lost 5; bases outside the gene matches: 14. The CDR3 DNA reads TGTGCCAGCAGTATAACTAGCGGGGGCCTTGCTTTCGACAATGAGCAGTTCTTC. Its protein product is CASSITSGGLAFDNEQFF.

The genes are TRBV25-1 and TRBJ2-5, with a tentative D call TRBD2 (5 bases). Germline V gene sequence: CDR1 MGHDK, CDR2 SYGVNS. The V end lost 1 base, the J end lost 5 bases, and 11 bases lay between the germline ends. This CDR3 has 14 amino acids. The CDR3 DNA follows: TGTGCCAGCAGTGAATCGTATAGGGAGGAGACCCAGTACTTC. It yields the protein CASSESYREETQYF.

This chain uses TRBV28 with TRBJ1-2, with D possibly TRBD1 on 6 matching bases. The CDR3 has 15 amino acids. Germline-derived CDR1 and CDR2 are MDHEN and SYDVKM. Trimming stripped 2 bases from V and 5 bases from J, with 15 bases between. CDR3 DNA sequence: TGTGCCAGCAGTTTAGGGGGGCAGGGAGGTTATGGCTACACCTTC. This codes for CASSLGGQGGYGYTF.